Following are 3 T cell receptor beta chains from one sample sequenced in a study of radiotherapy plus CTLA-4 blockade in lung cancer. The repertoire was sequenced with immunoSEQ multiplex PCR; TCRdb's copy has only in-frame clones and lacks some. The sample carries approximately 80,000 clones, about 79% recorded once. This specimen consisted of peripheral blood, obtained from a patient treated with radiotherapy plus ipilimumab. These receptors all come from a human donor with non-small cell lung cancer whose response to radiotherapy plus ipilimumab could not be evaluated. Some clones in this sample may be carry-over from other donors' samples.

The genes are TRBV6-1 and TRBJ1-1; no clear D gene. Trimming removed 7 bases at V and 3 bases at J, with 9 bases between. The CDR3 covers 12 residues. CDR1 is MNHNS, CDR2 SASEGT, per germline. Here the CDR3 DNA reads TGTGCCAGCAAAGACTCGGACACTGAAGCTTTCTTT. It translates to CASKDSDTEAFF.

This chain uses TRBV7-9 with TRBJ2-3, with D unclear. CDR3 length equals 15 residues. V was trimmed by 3 bases and J by 1 base, leaving 11 bases between them. Germline CDR1 reads SEHNR; CDR2 reads FQNEAQ (reference sequence). Here the CDR3 DNA reads TGTGCCAGCAGCTTCAATACGGGTCGCACAGATACGCAGTATTTT. Its translation is CASSFNTGRTDTQYF.

The chain employs TRBV5-1 and TRBJ1-4, with 7 positions matching TRBD1. This CDR3 is built from 15 residues. V lost 0 bases to trimming and J lost 7 bases; unmatched junction nucleotides: 6. Germline CDR1 is SGHRS and CDR2 is YFSETQ. The CDR3 protein is CASSLEGQMAEKLFF. The CDR3 bases are TGCGCCAGCAGCTTGGAGGGACAGATGGCTGAAAAACTGTTTTTT. Full variable domain (rest looked up from reference TRBV5-1 and TRBJ1-4): KAGVTQTPRYLIKTRGQQVTLSCSPISGHRSVSWYQQTPGQGLQFLFEYFSETQRNKGNFPGRFSGRQFSNSRSEMNVSTLELGDSALYLCASSLEGQMAEKLFFGSGTQLSVL.